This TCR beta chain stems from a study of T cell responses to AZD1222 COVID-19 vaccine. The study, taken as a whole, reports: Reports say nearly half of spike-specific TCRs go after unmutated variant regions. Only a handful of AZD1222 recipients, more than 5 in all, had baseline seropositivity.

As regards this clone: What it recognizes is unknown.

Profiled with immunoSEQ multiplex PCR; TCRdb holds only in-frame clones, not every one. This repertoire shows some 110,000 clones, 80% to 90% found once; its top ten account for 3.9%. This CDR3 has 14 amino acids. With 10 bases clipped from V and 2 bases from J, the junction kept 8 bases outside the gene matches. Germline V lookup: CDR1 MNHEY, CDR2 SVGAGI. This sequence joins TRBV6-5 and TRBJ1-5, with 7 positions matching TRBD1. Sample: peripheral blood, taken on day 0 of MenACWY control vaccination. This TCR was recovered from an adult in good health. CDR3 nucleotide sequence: TGTGCCACCCAGAGGCAGGGGGGCAATCAGCCCCAGCATTTT. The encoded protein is CATQRQGGNQPQHF.